By share, the clone carrying this T cell receptor (beta chain) ranks as medium-sized. Its target is not known. TCRdb used MiXCR to call clones anew from the PCR reads. Of roughly 2,500 clones in the sample, approximately 26% were seen once. Nobody among the patients had been given any treatment before thyroid surgery. The sample comes from a study of metastatic and nonmetastatic thyroid tumors. The study, taken as a whole, reports: It was reportedly found that TCR beta diversity was significantly higher in malignant thyroid tumors than in benign nodules, a difference seen in both blood and tumor samples.

This TCR came from a male donor with papillary thyroid cancer or a benign thyroid nodule (not recorded which). Some clones in this sample may be carry-over from other donors' samples. Source material: adjacent normal tissue.

The CDR3 sequence: CASSPAPSATDTQYF. Here the CDR3 DNA reads TGTGCCAGCAGCCCCGCCCCTAGCGCCACAGATACGCAGTATTTT. This chain links TRBV4-2 with TRBJ2-3; possible D gene TRBD2, 6 bases. Germline values: CDR1 LGHNA, CDR2 YNFKEQ. The CDR3 extends over 15 amino acids. V lost 4 bases to trimming and J lost 2 bases, with 13 bases between them.